The clone carrying this T cell receptor beta chain was seen at least ten times. Its antigen is as yet unknown. The data derive from a study of T cells in Graves' hyperthyroidism and ophthalmopathy. Whole-study results and caveats: Blood samples included most of the expanded thyroid clonotypes exceeding 0.001. In simple terms, a model built on 13 V-J features told ophthalmopathy apart from stable hyperthyroidism.

V dropped 3 bases and J dropped 3 bases, with 22 bases sitting between them. The germline V gene encodes CDR1 SGHTA and CDR2 FQGNSA. This CDR3 comprises 18 residues. TCR beta CDR3 sequences were amplified from RNA transcripts. HTBI primers were used for first-round RT-PCR of the TCR CDR3. In TCRdb, the multiplex PCR reads were re-called with MiXCR into one record per CDR3 protein. Here the sample spans about 560,000 distinct CDR3 sequences, about a sixth being singletons. Each 10 ml fresh peripheral blood draw supplied the PBMCs. The TCR was taken from a woman aged 18-35 years with Graves' hyperthyroidism. This sequence joins TRBV7-2 and TRBJ2-3; D remains ambiguous. Sequenced material: blood. The CDR3 bases are TGTGCCAGCAGCTTTTTTGGCATCGCCCAAGTACTTACAGATACGCAGTATTTT. Translated, it gives CASSFFGIAQVLTDTQYF.